The sequence of this T cell receptor (beta chain) was determined in a study of blood T cell repertoires in COVID-19. The germline V gene encodes CDR1 SEHNR and CDR2 FQNEAQ (reference sequence). This CDR3 region has 16 residues. V shed 3 bases, J shed 1 base, and the junction held 6 bases outside the gene matches. Produced via immunoSEQ multiplex PCR; TCRdb's table is partial and in-frame only. Among 380,000 or so clones listed, 70% to 85% were seen once. The TCR originated in a human donor with acute or convalescent COVID-19. The donor label of this sample is uncertain. The chain combines TRBV7-9 with TRBJ2-3, with 8 bases matching TRBD2. The sequenced sample was peripheral blood. The CDR3 spells CASSFTGRGGTDTQYF. The CDR3 bases are TGTGCCAGCAGCTTCACAGGGCGGGGGGGCACAGATACGCAGTATTTT.